These 8 T cell receptor beta chains were all obtained from the same sample, sequenced in a study of blood T cell repertoires in COVID-19. Sequencing was performed with immunoSEQ multiplex PCR; in TCRdb, only in-frame clones are kept and a portion is missing. The data contain about 120,000 clones, 79% of them seen just once; the ten biggest clones take up 4%. The sample comprised peripheral blood. Source of these receptors: an elderly woman with acute or convalescent COVID-19.

CDR3 nucleotide sequence: TGTGCCAGCAGCTCTCCCGGGACAGGGCCCCATGGCTACACCTTC. This sequence encodes CASSSPGTGPHGYTF. The chain joins TRBV7-9 to TRBJ1-2; 9 bases align to TRBD1. The length of the CDR3 is 15 residues. V shed 4 bases and J 6 bases; nucleotides not matched to a gene: 9. Germline V gene sequence: CDR1 SEHNR, CDR2 FQNEAQ (reference sequence).

This chain connects TRBV19 to TRBJ2-5; tentative D call: TRBD1 (5 bases). CDR1 is LNHDA, CDR2 SQIVND, per germline (reference sequence). V was shortened by 1 base and J by 5 bases, with 8 bases between the two germline ends. This CDR3 spans 13 amino acids. The CDR3 bases are TGTGCCAGTAGTATAGCAGGGTATGAGACCCAGTACTTC. Its translation: CASSIAGYETQYF.

This clone was seen just once. The genes are TRBV29-1 and TRBJ2-2; 8 nucleotides agree with TRBD1. Germline trimming cut 1 base from V and 6 bases from J; bases unmatched to any gene: 4. The CDR3 extends over 14 amino acids. Germline V lookup: CDR1 SQVTM, CDR2 ANQGSEA. Written as DNA, the CDR3 is TGCAGCGTTGAAGGGACAGGGTCCGCCGGGGAGCTGTTTTTT. Its translation is CSVEGTGSAGELFF.

This sequence joins TRBV6-1 and TRBJ2-7; no reliable D call. The CDR3 is 12 amino acids. V lost 3 bases and J 3 bases, leaving 6 bases between the germline ends. CDR1 and CDR2 (germline): MNHNS, SASEGT. The CDR3 sequence: CASSDPSYEQYF. DNA of the CDR3: TGTGCCAGCAGTGATCCCAGCTACGAGCAGTACTTC.

This clone is a singleton in its sample. The chain uses TRBV28 and TRBJ1-1; D might be TRBD1 (5 bases). The CDR3 extends over 14 amino acids. Germline assignment: CDR1 MDHEN and CDR2 SYDVKM. V was clipped by 3 bases and J by 10 bases, with 18 bases between them. CDR3 nucleotides: TGTGCCAGCAGTTTGGGGGGAATGGTTTTCGGAGCTTTCTTT. This translates into CASSLGGMVFGAFF.

This clone was observed many times. V gene TRBV5-6 combines with J gene TRBJ2-1, with a tentative D call TRBD2 (6 bases). This CDR3 is built from 13 residues. Germline CDR1 SGHDT, CDR2 YYEEEE. Between the trimmed V and J ends, which lost 4 bases and 7 bases, there was a span of 12 bases. DNA for the CDR3: TGTGCCAGCAGCCGACTCGGGGGAAATGAGCAGTTCTTC. Residues: CASSRLGGNEQFF.

In this sample, this clone turned up once. This chain links TRBV6-1 with TRBJ2-5, with 10 bases that match TRBD2. After removal of 0 bases from V and 5 bases from J, the junction contained 0 bases not matched to a gene. Per germline, CDR1 MNHNS and CDR2 SASEGT. The CDR3 sequence is 14 residues long. Written as DNA, the CDR3 is TGTGCCAGCAGTGAAGCTAGCGGGAGGGAGACCCAGTACTTC. Its protein is CASSEASGRETQYF.

The gene calls are TRBV4-1 and TRBJ2-1; 11 bases are a match to TRBD2. This CDR3 comprises 15 residues. Germline trimming cut 1 base from V and 6 bases from J; bases unmatched to any gene: 2. Germline V gene lookup returns CDR1 MGHRA and CDR2 YSYEKL. Here the CDR3 reads CASSQGLAGTNEQFF. In DNA form, the CDR3 reads TGCGCCAGCAGCCAAGGACTAGCGGGAACCAATGAGCAGTTCTTC.